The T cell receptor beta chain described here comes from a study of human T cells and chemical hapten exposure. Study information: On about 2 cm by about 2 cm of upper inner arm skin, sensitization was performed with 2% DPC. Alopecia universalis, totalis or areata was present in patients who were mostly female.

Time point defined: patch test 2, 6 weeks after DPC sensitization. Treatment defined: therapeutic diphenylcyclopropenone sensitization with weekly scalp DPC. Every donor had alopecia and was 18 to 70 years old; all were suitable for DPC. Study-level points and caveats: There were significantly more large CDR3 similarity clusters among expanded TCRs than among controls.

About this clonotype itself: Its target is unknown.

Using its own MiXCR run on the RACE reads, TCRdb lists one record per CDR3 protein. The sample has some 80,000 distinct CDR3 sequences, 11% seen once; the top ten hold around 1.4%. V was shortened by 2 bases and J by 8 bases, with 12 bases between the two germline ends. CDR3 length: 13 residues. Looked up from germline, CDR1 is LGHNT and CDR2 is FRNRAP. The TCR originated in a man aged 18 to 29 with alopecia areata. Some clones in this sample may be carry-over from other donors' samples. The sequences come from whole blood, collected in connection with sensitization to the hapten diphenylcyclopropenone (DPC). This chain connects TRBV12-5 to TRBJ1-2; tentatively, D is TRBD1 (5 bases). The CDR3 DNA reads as TGTGCTAGTGGTTTGAGCAAGGGGCAAGGCTACACCTTC. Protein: CASGLSKGQGYTF.